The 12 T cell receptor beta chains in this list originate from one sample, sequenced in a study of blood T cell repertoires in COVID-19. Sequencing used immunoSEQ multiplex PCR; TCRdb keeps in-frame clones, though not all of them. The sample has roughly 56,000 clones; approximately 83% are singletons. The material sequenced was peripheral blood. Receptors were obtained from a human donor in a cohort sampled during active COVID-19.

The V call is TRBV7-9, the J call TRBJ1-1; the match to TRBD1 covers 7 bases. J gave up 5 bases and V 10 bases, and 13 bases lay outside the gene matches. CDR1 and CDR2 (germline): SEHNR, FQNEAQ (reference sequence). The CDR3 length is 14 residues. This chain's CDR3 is CATTKRGRRTEAFF. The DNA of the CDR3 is TGTGCCACCACCAAAAGGGGGCGGAGGACTGAAGCTTTCTTT.

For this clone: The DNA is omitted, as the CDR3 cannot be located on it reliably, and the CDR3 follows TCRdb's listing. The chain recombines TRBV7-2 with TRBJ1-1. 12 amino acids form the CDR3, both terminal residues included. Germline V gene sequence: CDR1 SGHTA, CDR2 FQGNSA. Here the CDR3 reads CASSSSNTEAFF.

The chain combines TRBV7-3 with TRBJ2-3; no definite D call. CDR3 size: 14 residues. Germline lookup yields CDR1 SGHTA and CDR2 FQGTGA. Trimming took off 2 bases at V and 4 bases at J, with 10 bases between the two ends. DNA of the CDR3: TGTGCCAGCAGCTTAGACGCCGCGGCAGATACGCAGTATTTT. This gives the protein CASSLDAAADTQYF.

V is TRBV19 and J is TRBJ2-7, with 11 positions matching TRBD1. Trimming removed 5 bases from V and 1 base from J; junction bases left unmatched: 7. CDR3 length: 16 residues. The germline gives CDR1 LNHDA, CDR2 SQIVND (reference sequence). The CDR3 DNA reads TGTGCCAGTAGTTCCAATGGACAGGGGGCATCCTACGAGCAGTACTTC. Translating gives CASSSNGQGASYEQYF.

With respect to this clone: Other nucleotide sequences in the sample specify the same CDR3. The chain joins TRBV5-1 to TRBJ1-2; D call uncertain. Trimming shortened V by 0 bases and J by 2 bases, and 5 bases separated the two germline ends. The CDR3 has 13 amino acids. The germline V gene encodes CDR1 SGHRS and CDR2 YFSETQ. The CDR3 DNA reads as TGCGCCAGCAGCTTGGCCGTAAACTATGGCTACACCTTC. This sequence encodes CASSLAVNYGYTF.

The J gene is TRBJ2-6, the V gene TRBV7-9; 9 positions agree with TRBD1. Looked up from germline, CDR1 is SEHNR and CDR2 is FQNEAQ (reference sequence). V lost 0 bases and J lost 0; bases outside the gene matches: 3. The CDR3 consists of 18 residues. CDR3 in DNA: TGTGCCAGCAGCTTAGCCGGGACAGGGAGCTCTGGGGCCAACGTCCTGACTTTC. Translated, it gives CASSLAGTGSSGANVLTF.

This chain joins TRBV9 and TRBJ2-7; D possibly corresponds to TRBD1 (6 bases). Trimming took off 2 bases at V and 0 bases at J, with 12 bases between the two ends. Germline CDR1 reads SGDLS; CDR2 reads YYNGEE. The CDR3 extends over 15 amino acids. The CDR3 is CASSVSTGSSYEQYF. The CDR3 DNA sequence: TGTGCCAGCAGCGTTTCGACAGGTTCCTCCTACGAGCAGTACTTC. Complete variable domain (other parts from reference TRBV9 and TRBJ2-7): DSGVTQTPKHLITATGQRVTLRCSPRSGDLSVYWYQQSLDQGLQFLIQYYNGEERAKGNILERFSAQQFPDLHSELNLSSLELGDSALYFCASSVSTGSSYEQYFGPGTRLTVT.

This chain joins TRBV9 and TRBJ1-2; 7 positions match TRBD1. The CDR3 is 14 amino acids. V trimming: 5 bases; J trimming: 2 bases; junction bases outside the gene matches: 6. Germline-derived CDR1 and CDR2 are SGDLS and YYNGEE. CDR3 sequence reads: CASRGDRENYGYTF. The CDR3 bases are TGTGCCAGCAGGGGAGACAGGGAAAACTATGGCTACACCTTC.

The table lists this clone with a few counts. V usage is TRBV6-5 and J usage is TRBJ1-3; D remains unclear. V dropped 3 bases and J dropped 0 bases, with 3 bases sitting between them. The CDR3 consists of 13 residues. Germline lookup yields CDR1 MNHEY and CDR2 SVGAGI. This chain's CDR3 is CASSYLSGNTIYF. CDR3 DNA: TGTGCCAGCAGTTATCTCTCTGGAAACACCATATATTTT.

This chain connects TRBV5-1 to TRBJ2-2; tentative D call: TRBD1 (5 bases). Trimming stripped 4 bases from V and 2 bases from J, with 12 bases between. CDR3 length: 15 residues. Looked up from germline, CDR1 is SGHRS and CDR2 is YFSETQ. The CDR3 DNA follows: TGCGCCAGCAGCCCCGCGCAGGGTAACACCGGGGAGCTGTTTTTT. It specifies CASSPAQGNTGELFF. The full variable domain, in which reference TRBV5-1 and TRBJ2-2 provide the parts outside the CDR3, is KAGVTQTPRYLIKTRGQQVTLSCSPISGHRSVSWYQQTPGQGLQFLFEYFSETQRNKGNFPGRFSGRQFSNSRSEMNVSTLELGDSALYLCASSPAQGNTGELFFGEGSRLTVL.

The CDR3 loop is CASSEAGGNLGEQFF. The CDR3, as DNA: TGTGCCAGCAGTGAGGCGGGCGGGAACCTAGGGGAGCAGTTCTTC. This chain uses TRBV7-3 with TRBJ2-1; D is possibly TRBD2 (6 bases). Germline V gene sequence: CDR1 SGHTA, CDR2 FQGTGA. The CDR3 loop spans 15 amino acids. Deletions cut 6 bases from V and 10 bases from J, with 22 bases between.

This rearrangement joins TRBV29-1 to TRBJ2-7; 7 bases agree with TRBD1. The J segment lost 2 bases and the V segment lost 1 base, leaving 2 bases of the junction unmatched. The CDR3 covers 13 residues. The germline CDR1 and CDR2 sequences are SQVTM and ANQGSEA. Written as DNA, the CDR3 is TGCAGCGTTGAAGGGCAGGGGGCCTACGAGCAGTACTTC. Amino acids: CSVEGQGAYEQYF.